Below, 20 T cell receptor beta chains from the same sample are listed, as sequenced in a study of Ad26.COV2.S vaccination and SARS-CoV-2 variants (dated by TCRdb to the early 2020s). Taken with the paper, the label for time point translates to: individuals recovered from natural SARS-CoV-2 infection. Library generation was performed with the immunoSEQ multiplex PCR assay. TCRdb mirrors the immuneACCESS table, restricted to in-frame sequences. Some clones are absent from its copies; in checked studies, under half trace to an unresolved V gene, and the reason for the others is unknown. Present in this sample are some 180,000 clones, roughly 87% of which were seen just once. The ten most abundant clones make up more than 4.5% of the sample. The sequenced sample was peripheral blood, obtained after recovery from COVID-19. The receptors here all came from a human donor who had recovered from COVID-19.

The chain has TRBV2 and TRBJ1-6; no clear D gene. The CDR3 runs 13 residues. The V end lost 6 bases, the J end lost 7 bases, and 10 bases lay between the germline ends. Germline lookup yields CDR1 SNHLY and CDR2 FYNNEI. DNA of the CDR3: TGTGCCAGCAGAGACCGAAAAAATTCACCCCTCCACTTT. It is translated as CASRDRKNSPLHF.

CDR3 amino acids: CASSYYRGSTEAFF. The CDR3 bases are TGTGCCAGCAGTTACTACAGGGGATCCACTGAAGCTTTCTTT. The chain couples TRBV6-5 to TRBJ1-1, with 7 bases that match TRBD1. The junction had 3 bases not matched to a gene; V was cut back by 1 base and J by 4 bases. Looked up from germline, CDR1 is MNHEY and CDR2 is SVGAGI. The CDR3 sequence is 14 residues long.

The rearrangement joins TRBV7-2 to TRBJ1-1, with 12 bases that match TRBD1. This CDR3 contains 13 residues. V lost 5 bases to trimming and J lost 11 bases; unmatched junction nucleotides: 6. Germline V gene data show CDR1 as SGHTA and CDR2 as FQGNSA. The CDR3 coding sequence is TGTGCCAGCAGCGGGACAGGGGGCGCGCGGGCTTTCTTT. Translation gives CASSGTGGARAFF.

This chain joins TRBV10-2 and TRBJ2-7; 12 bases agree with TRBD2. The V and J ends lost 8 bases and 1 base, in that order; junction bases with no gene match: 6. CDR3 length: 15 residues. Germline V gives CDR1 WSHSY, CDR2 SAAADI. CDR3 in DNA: TGCGCCAGCCGGCTAGCGGGAGGGGTTTCCTACGAGCAGTACTTC. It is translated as CASRLAGGVSYEQYF.

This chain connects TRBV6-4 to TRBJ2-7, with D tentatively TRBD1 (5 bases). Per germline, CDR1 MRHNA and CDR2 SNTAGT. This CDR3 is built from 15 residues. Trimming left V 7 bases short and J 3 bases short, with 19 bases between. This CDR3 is CASTVEGRVLYEQYF. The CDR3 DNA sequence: TGTGCCAGCACCGTTGAAGGCAGGGTCCTCTACGAGCAGTACTTC.

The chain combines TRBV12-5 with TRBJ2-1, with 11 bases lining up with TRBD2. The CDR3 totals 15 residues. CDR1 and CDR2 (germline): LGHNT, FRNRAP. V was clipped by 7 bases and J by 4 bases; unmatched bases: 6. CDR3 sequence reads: CASAILAGAYNEQFF. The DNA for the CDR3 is TGTGCTAGTGCCATACTAGCGGGGGCTTACAATGAGCAGTTCTTC.

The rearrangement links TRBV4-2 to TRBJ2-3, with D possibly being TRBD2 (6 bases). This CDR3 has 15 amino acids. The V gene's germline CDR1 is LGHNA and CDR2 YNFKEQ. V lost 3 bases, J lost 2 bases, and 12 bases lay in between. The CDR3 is CASSQPGLPTDTQYF. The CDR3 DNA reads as TGTGCCAGCAGCCAGCCGGGACTTCCCACAGATACGCAGTATTTT.

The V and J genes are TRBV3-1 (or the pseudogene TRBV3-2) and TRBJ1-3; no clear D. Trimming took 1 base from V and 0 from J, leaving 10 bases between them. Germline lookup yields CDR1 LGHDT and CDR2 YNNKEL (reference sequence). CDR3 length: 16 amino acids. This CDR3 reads CASSQGHSTSGNTIYF. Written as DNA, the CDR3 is TGTGCCAGCAGCCAAGGCCACAGCACCTCTGGAAACACCATATATTTT.

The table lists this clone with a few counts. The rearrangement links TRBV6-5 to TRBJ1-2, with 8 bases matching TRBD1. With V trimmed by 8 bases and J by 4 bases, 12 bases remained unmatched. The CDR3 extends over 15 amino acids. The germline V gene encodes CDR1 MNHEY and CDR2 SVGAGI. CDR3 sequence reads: CASFSGQGIGYGYTF. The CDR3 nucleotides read TGTGCCAGCTTTTCCGGACAGGGCATTGGCTATGGCTACACCTTC.

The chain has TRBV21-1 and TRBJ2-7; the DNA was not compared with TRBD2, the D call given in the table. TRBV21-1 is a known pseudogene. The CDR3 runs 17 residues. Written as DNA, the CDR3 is TGTGCCAGCAGCCCCGAGAGGAGGGTCGAGACCTCCTACGAGCAGTACTTC. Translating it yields CASSPERRVETSYEQYF.

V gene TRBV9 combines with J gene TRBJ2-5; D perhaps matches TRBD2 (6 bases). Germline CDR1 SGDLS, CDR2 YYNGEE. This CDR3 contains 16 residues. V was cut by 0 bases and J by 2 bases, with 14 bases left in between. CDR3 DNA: TGTGCCAGCAGCGTAGCCGGCGGGGTGAAACAAGAGACCCAGTACTTC. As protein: CASSVAGGVKQETQYF.

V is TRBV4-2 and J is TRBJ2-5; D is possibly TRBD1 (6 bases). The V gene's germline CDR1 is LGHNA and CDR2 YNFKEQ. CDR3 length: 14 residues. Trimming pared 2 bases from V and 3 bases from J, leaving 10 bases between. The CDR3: CASSQQGTKETQYF. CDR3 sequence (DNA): TGTGCCAGCAGCCAACAGGGGACGAAAGAGACCCAGTACTTC.

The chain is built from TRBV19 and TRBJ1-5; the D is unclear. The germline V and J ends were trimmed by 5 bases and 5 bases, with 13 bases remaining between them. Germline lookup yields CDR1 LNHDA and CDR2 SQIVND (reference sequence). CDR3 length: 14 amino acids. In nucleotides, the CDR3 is TGTGCCAGTAGTGGAAGGCGCTTAGATCAGCCCCAGCATTTT. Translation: CASSGRRLDQPQHF.

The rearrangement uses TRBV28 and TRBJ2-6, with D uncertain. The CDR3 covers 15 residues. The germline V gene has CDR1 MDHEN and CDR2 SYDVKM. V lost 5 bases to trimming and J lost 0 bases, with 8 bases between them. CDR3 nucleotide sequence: TGTGCCAGCAGTCCGTTAAGCTCTGGGGCCAACGTCCTGACTTTC. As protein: CASSPLSSGANVLTF.

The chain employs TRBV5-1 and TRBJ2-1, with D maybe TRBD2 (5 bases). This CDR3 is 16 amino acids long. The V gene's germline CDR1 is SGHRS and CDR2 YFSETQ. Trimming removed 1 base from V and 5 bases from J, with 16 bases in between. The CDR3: CASSLTLDPPDNEQFF. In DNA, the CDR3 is TGCGCCAGCAGCTTGACACTAGACCCTCCCGACAATGAGCAGTTCTTC.

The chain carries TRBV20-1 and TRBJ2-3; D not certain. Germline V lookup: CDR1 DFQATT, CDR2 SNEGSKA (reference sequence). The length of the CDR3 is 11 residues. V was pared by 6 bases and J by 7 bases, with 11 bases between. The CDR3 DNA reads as TGCAGTGCCCCCGCACCCTATACGCAGTATTTT. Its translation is CSAPAPYTQYF.

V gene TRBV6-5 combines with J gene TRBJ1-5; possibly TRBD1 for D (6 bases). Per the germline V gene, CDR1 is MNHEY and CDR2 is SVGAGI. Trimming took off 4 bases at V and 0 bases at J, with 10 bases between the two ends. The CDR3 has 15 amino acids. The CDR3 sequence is CASSSTGGSNQPQHF. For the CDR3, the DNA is TGTGCCAGCAGTTCGACAGGCGGTAGCAATCAGCCCCAGCATTTT.

The CDR3 spells CASSPPRFGEITGANVLTF. The CDR3 DNA reads TGTGCCAGCAGCCCCCCCCGATTCGGGGAAATTACTGGGGCCAACGTCCTGACTTTC. The V gene is TRBV5-6, the J gene TRBJ2-6; a weak D match, TRBD2 (5 bases). CDR3 length equals 19 residues. Germline assignment: CDR1 SGHDT and CDR2 YYEEEE. The ends were cut back, 4 bases at V and 2 bases at J, with 22 bases in the middle.

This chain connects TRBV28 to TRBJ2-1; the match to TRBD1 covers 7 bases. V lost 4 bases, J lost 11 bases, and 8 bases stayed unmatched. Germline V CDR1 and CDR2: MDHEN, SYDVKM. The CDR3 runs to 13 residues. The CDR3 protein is CASSYNRGFKQFF. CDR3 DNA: TGTGCCAGCAGTTATAACAGGGGTTTTAAGCAGTTCTTC.

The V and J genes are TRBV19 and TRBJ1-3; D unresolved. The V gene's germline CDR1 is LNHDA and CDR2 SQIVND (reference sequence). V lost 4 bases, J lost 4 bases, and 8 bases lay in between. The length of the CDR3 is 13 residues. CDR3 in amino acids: CASSNLQGNTIYF. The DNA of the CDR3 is TGTGCCAGTAGTAACCTACAGGGAAACACCATATATTTT.